This T cell receptor beta chain derives from a study of blood T cell repertoires in COVID-19. The CDR3 is 11 amino acids. Germline V gene sequence: CDR1 DFQATT, CDR2 SNEGSKA (reference sequence). V was cut by 6 bases and J by 3 bases, with 9 bases left in between. Measured with immunoSEQ multiplex PCR; TCRdb has only the in-frame clones, and not every one. This sample has roughly 250,000 clones, with around 85% found just once. This chain connects TRBV20-1 to TRBJ2-7; maybe TRBD1 (5 bases). The sequence came from a woman aged 25 to 39 with COVID-19, enrolled during active disease. The sample consisted of peripheral blood. The CDR3 region has the DNA TGCAGTGCAAGGGGCGACTACGAGCAGTACTTC. Its protein is CSARGDYEQYF.